This T cell receptor beta chain was documented in a study of T cells in Graves' hyperthyroidism and ophthalmopathy. TCR beta CDR3 regions were amplified from RNA transcripts. A set of HTBI primers served as the primers for a first-round RT-PCR of the TCR CDR3. TCRdb redid the calling of the multiplex PCR reads with MiXCR, one entry per CDR3 protein. The repertoire includes about 720,000 distinct CDR3 sequences, roughly 17% of them detected once, and around 7.7% sits in the top ten. The CDR3 extends over 15 amino acids. Trimming took 4 bases from V and 8 from J, leaving 18 bases between them. The germline gives CDR1 SGHVS, CDR2 FNYEAQ. This clonotype was counted at least ten times.

The V gene is TRBV7-6, the J gene TRBJ2-1, with D tentatively TRBD1 (5 bases). Material for sequencing was blood. This clonotype was sampled from a man younger than 35 with Graves' hyperthyroidism. The CDR3 DNA sequence: TGTGCCAGCAGCTGGGGAAACGCATGGGGCGATGAGCAGTTCTTC. The encoded protein is CASSWGNAWGDEQFF.